A selection of T cell receptor beta chains follows, all from one sample in a study of blood T cells in healthy people across ages. TCRdb re-analysed the 5' RACE reads in MiXCR, keeping a single row per CDR3 protein. This sample has approximately 350,000 distinct CDR3 sequences, with roughly half found just once. Sequenced input: blood. The receptors originated from a man aged 60 to 69 in good health. The CDR3 runs from the conserved cysteine through the conserved F or W. The D gene is left open where the match is weak. Expanded clones get a size class; other rows say once, few or many, or leave the size out.

size,J,D,V,DNA,CDR3
few,TRBJ2-7,NA,TRBV25-1,TGTGCCAGCAGTGGAACCCGACAGAACCCTTACGAGCAGTACTTC,CASSGTRQNPYEQYF
few,TRBJ2-5,NA,TRBV4-3,TGCGCCAGCAGCCCCGGGGAGGGGGTAGAGACCCAGTACTTC,CASSPGEGVETQYF
NA,TRBJ1-4,TRBD1,TRBV5-8,TGTGCCATCCCGGACAGGGGGCCAACTAATGAAAAACTGTTTTTT,CAIPDRGPTNEKLFF
NA,TRBJ2-1,TRBD2,TRBV10-3,TGTGCCATCAGTGGGGCTAGCGGGGAGGCCCGTGAGCAGTTCTTC,CAISGASGEAREQFF
few,TRBJ2-5,TRBD2,TRBV4-1,TGCGCCAGCAGCCCTCGACTAGCGGGGGGCCGCTTGGGAGAGACCCAGTACTTC,CASSPRLAGGRLGETQYF
NA,TRBJ1-6,NA,TRBV5-6,TGTGCCAGCAGCTTGGTCAGTGTTGAGTCACCCCTCCACTTT,CASSLVSVESPLHF
NA,TRBJ2-5,TRBD2,TRBV28,TGTGCCAGCACCAAGGGACTAGCGGGAGAAGAGATCCAGTACTTC,CASTKGLAGEEIQYF
few,TRBJ2-1,NA,TRBV11-2,TGTGCCAGCAGCTTCAAGGCGGCAGGGTACGGCAATGAGCAGTTCTTC,CASSFKAAGYGNEQFF
NA,TRBJ2-7,NA,TRBV29-1,TGCAGCGTTGTGGGGAGACCTACCCCTAGGAGCTCCTACGAGCAGTACTTC,CSVVGRPTPRSSYEQYF
NA,TRBJ2-5,NA,TRBV29-1,TGCAGCGTCCAGAGGGAGACCCAGTACTTC,CSVQRETQYF
once,TRBJ2-7,TRBD1,TRBV6-2/TRBV6-3,TGTGCCAGCAGTTACTTGACCCGGACAGGCTACGAGCAGTACTTC,CASSYLTRTGYEQYF
NA,TRBJ1-4,NA,TRBV7-2,TGTGCCAGCAGTTCCTCAGGCGGAGAGGGTCGGGAAAAACTGTTTTTT,CASSSSGGEGREKLFF
NA,TRBJ1-2,TRBD1,TRBV20-1,TGCAGTGCTAGAGATAACGGACAGGGTCGGAGGGGCTACACCTTC,CSARDNGQGRRGYTF
many,TRBJ2-7,TRBD2,TRBV29-1,TGCAGCGTTGTAGCGGGAGTATACGAGCAGTACTTC,CSVVAGVYEQYF
NA,TRBJ2-6,TRBD1,TRBV6-5,TGTGCCAGCAGTCGGACAGGGGCTGGGACCAACGTCCTGACTTTC,CASSRTGAGTNVLTF
few,TRBJ1-2,NA,TRBV29-1,TGCAGCGTGCCAGAAAGCCTGTCTAACTATGGCTACACCTTC,CSVPESLSNYGYTF
NA,TRBJ2-7,NA,TRBV20-1,TGCAGTGCTAGGGTGGCAGGGGTGGCCTACGAGCAGTACTTC,CSARVAGVAYEQYF
NA,TRBJ2-7,NA,TRBV12-3/TRBV12-4,TGTGCCAGCAGTCCTCCGGGACGTTCCTACGAGCAGTACTTC,CASSPPGRSYEQYF
many,TRBJ2-3,TRBD2,TRBV4-3,TGCGCCAGCAGCCAAGATCCGGCTAGCGGGAGAATAAGGCGTGGCACAGATACGCAGTATTTT,CASSQDPASGRIRRGTDTQYF
NA,TRBJ2-5,TRBD2,TRBV7-8,TGTGCCAGCAGCTTCGCTAGCGGGAGTGGGAAGACCCAGTACTTC,CASSFASGSGKTQYF
many,TRBJ2-1,NA,TRBV5-1,TGCGCCAGCAGCTTGGACAGGAATGAGCAGTTCTTC,CASSLDRNEQFF
NA,TRBJ2-1,NA,TRBV7-8,TGTGCCAGCAGCTTAGCGGAGACTAGCAATGAGCAGTTCTTC,CASSLAETSNEQFF
NA,TRBJ2-1,TRBD1,TRBV12-3/TRBV12-4,TGTGCCAGCAGTCTCCTTGGACAGGGGGTCAATGAGCAGTTCTTC,CASSLLGQGVNEQFF
NA,TRBJ2-3,TRBD1,TRBV2,TGTGCCAGCAGCGGCGGACAGGTCAGCACAGATACGCAGTATTTT,CASSGGQVSTDTQYF
NA,TRBJ2-3,NA,TRBV20-1,TGCAGTGCTAGAGTAGGGAGGACAGATACGCAGTATTTT,CSARVGRTDTQYF
NA,TRBJ1-5,NA,TRBV29-1,TGCAGCGCCCAGACAGGAGGCAATCAGCCCCAGCATTTT,CSAQTGGNQPQHF
NA,TRBJ1-1,NA,TRBV29-1,TGCAGCGTTGGAATTGGGCTTAACACTGAAGCTTTCTTT,CSVGIGLNTEAFF
once,TRBJ2-4,TRBD1,TRBV28,TGTGCCAGCACCGAAGGACAGGACCCCAAAAACATTCAGTACTTC,CASTEGQDPKNIQYF
NA,TRBJ2-7,TRBD1,TRBV12-3/TRBV12-4,TGTGCCAGCAGACACAGGGGCCGCCGGAGGTACGAGCAGTACTTC,CASRHRGRRRYEQYF
NA,TRBJ2-7,TRBD1,TRBV6-2/TRBV6-3,TGTGCCAGCAAGGAAGAGCCGAACAGGGGAGTCCGCGAGCAGTACTTC,CASKEEPNRGVREQYF
few,TRBJ2-4,NA,TRBV28,TGTGCCAGCAGTGCCAAGGGGAGCTCTCTCAGGGAGTACTTC,CASSAKGSSLREYF
NA,TRBJ2-1,TRBD2,TRBV25-1,TGTGCCAGCAGCCATACTAGCGGGGGGTCTTACAATGAGCAGTTCTTC,CASSHTSGGSYNEQFF
few,TRBJ1-2,TRBD1,TRBV7-6,TGTGCCAGCAGCTCCCTAGGAAAGACAGGGGGCTGGGATGGCTACACCTTC,CASSSLGKTGGWDGYTF
NA,TRBJ2-3,NA,TRBV7-3,TGTGCCAGCAGCCCCACCGGGGGACCCGCAGATACGCAGTATTTT,CASSPTGGPADTQYF
many,TRBJ1-1,NA,TRBV7-2,TGTGCCAGCAGCTTAGAGCTCCCGGACAGGAACACTGAAGCTTTCTTT,CASSLELPDRNTEAFF
few,TRBJ2-7,NA,TRBV20-1,TGCAGTGCTAGAGGGGGCAGCGACTACTACGAGCAGTACTTC,CSARGGSDYYEQYF
NA,TRBJ2-7,TRBD2,TRBV20-1,TGCAGTGCTCCCGGGGGACTAGCCGGGTACAATGAGCAGTACTTC,CSAPGGLAGYNEQYF
NA,TRBJ2-6,TRBD1,TRBV6-1,TGTGCCAGCAGTATCCGACAGGGGGACTCTGGGGCCAACGTCCTGACTTTC,CASSIRQGDSGANVLTF
once,TRBJ2-7,TRBD1,TRBV10-1,TGCGCCACGGGACAGGGGCCTTACGAGCAGTACTTC,CATGQGPYEQYF
NA,TRBJ2-7,NA,TRBV5-1,TGCGCCAGCAGCTTGGAGGACTTCTCATACGAGCAGTACTTC,CASSLEDFSYEQYF
NA,TRBJ2-2,NA,TRBV4-3,TGCGCCAGCAGCCAAGCCCACGCGGCTTCCGGGGAGCTGTTTTTT,CASSQAHAASGELFF
NA,TRBJ2-4,NA,TRBV5-6,TGTGCCAGCAGCCCGCTGAGGGGCTTGGAAAACATTCAGTACTTC,CASSPLRGLENIQYF
few,TRBJ2-7,TRBD1,TRBV19,TGTGCCAGTAGTCCCCGGACAGGGGACGAGCAGTACTTC,CASSPRTGDEQYF
NA,TRBJ2-1,TRBD2,TRBV4-3,TGCGCCAGCAGCCAAGATGGGCTAGCGGGAGTGAATGAGCAGTTCTTC,CASSQDGLAGVNEQFF
NA,TRBJ2-3,NA,TRBV11-2,TGTGCCAGCAGCTTAGAGTTTGGAGATACGCAGTATTTT,CASSLEFGDTQYF
few,TRBJ2-3,TRBD1,TRBV10-2,TGCGCCAGCACCGGCGGACAGGGGGTGGTAGATACGCAGTATTTT,CASTGGQGVVDTQYF
many,TRBJ2-7,TRBD2,TRBV7-2,TGTGCCAGCAGCTTCACTAGCGGGGGGCCAGCTTACGAGCAGTACTTC,CASSFTSGGPAYEQYF
NA,TRBJ1-2,NA,TRBV7-2,TGTGCCAGCAGCCCCGGGGGACTTAACTATGGCTACACCTTC,CASSPGGLNYGYTF
NA,TRBJ2-1,NA,TRBV29-1,TGCAGCGTTGAGCCCTACAATGAGCAGTTCTTC,CSVEPYNEQFF
NA,TRBJ2-2,NA,TRBV10-2,TGCGCCAGCAGTGAGACCGGAGCGAGGTCCGGGGAGCTGTTTTTT,CASSETGARSGELFF
few,TRBJ2-7,TRBD1,TRBV29-1,TGCAGCGTGGGCACAGGGGTGGAGGAGCAGTACTTC,CSVGTGVEEQYF
NA,TRBJ2-7,NA,TRBV30,TGTGCCTGGAGTGCCGGGACTCCTTACGAGCAGTACTTC,CAWSAGTPYEQYF
few,TRBJ1-4,TRBD1,TRBV27,TGTGCCAGCAGTTTGGGACAGAGGAATGAAAAACTGTTTTTT,CASSLGQRNEKLFF
few,TRBJ1-2,NA,TRBV28,TGTGCCAGCAGTTTGCCTCACAGTCCGTCGGGCTACACCTTC,CASSLPHSPSGYTF